Following are 25 T cell receptor beta chains from one sample sequenced in a study of T cell repertoires in cytomegalovirus infection. MiXCR, applied by TCRdb to the reads, yields one record per CDR3 protein. The data hold hundreds of thousands of distinct CDR3 sequences, with roughly a tenth observed a single time. Sequencing input: PBMCs. All receptors derive from a human donor in good health (CMV status not recorded). Some clones in this sample may be carry-over from other donors' samples.

This clonotype was recorded many times. J is TRBJ1-4 and V is TRBV2; no definite D call. CDR1 and CDR2 (germline): SNHLY, FYNNEI. The CDR3 sequence is 13 residues long. Trimming removed 6 bases from V and 11 bases from J, with 16 bases in between. The CDR3 bases are TGTGCCAGCAGACTTGAATCTTCGGGGAAACTGTTTTTT. It translates to CASRLESSGKLFF.

This clonotype was recorded at least ten times. V is TRBV2 and J is TRBJ2-7; D is ambiguous. In germline, CDR1 is SNHLY, CDR2 FYNNEI. The CDR3 contains 12 residues. V lost 4 bases and J 6 bases, leaving 10 bases between the germline ends. The CDR3, as DNA: TGTGCCAGCAGTGCACAGAGAAGCGAGCAGTACTTC. Translated: CASSAQRSEQYF.

This clonotype has ten or more counts. J is TRBJ2-2 and V is TRBV14, with D perhaps TRBD2 (6 bases). V lost 0 bases, J lost 5 bases, and 7 bases lay in between. CDR1 SGHDN and CDR2 FVKESK come from the germline V gene. The length of the CDR3 is 14 residues. CDR3 protein: CASSQEAGTGELFF. The CDR3 DNA reads as TGTGCCAGCAGCCAAGAGGCGGGGACCGGGGAGCTGTTTTTT.

In its sample, this clonotype was seen many times. The chain has TRBV28 and TRBJ2-3, with TRBD1 identical over 8 bases. Germline assignment: CDR1 MDHEN and CDR2 SYDVKM. V shed 4 bases, J shed 1 base, and the junction held 16 bases outside the gene matches. The CDR3 sequence is 19 residues long. The CDR3 loop is CASSSRTGIGVAGTDTQYF. The DNA for the CDR3 is TGTGCCAGCAGTTCACGGACAGGGATTGGCGTCGCGGGCACAGATACGCAGTATTTT. Full variable domain (rest looked up from reference TRBV28 and TRBJ2-3): DVKVTQSSRYLVKRTGEKVFLECVQDMDHENMFWYRQDPGLGLRLIYFSYDVKMKEKGDIPEGYSVSREKKERFSLILESASTNQTSMYLCASSSRTGIGVAGTDTQYFGPGTRLTVL.

This clonotype was detected only a few times. The chain uses TRBV6-6 and TRBJ1-1; 9 positions agree with TRBD1. This CDR3 spans 13 amino acids. Germline V lookup: CDR1 MNHNY, CDR2 SVGAGI (reference sequence). With V trimmed by 6 bases and J by 5 bases, 4 bases remained unmatched. The CDR3 loop is CASSWDRETEAFF. CDR3 sequence (DNA): TGTGCCAGCAGCTGGGACAGGGAGACTGAAGCTTTCTTT.

Many counts were recorded for this clonotype. The genes are TRBV7-6 and TRBJ2-2, with D possibly being TRBD1 (6 bases). The germline V and J ends were trimmed by 5 bases and 0 bases, with 16 bases remaining between them. Germline assignment: CDR1 SGHVS and CDR2 FNYEAQ. This CDR3 region has 17 residues. The CDR3 spells CASSPISTGANTGELFF. In DNA form, the CDR3 reads TGTGCCAGCAGCCCTATTTCGACAGGAGCGAACACCGGGGAGCTGTTTTTT. The entire variable domain, with the rest obtained from reference TRBV7-6 and TRBJ2-2, is as follows: GAGVSQSPRYKVTKRGQDVALRCDPISGHVSLYWYRQALGQGPEFLTYFNYEAQQDKSGLPNDRFSAERPEGSISTLTIQRTEQRDSAMYRCASSPISTGANTGELFFGEGSRLTVL.

This clonotype occurred many times. The chain has TRBV7-9 and TRBJ2-7, with 9 bases fitting TRBD2. This CDR3 region has 15 residues. Germline V gene data show CDR1 as SEHNR and CDR2 as FQNEAQ (reference sequence). J was trimmed by 3 bases and V by 1 base; bases with no gene match: 4. The chain's CDR3 is CASSLVSGGDYEQYF. DNA for the CDR3: TGTGCCAGCAGCTTAGTTAGCGGGGGCGACTACGAGCAGTACTTC. The whole variable domain, filled in from reference TRBV7-9 and TRBJ2-7, reads DTGVSQNPRHKITKRGQNVTFRCDPISEHNRLYWYRQTLGQGPEFLTYFQNEAQLEKSRLLSDRFSAERPKGSFSTLEIQRTEQGDSAMYLCASSLVSGGDYEQYFGPGTRLTVT.

This clonotype was observed many times. The chain couples TRBV5-4 to TRBJ1-6; D unresolved. This CDR3 spans 18 amino acids. The V end was cut by 4 bases, the J end by 9 bases, with 26 bases between. Per the germline V gene, CDR1 is SGHNT and CDR2 is YYREEE (reference sequence). The CDR3 loop is CASSPQLAGKERISPLHF. Written as DNA, the CDR3 is TGTGCCAGCAGCCCCCAGCTCGCCGGGAAAGAAAGGATTTCACCCCTCCACTTT.

The sample holds many counts of this clonotype. The chain joins TRBV28 to TRBJ1-2; D is unclear. There are 13 residues in the CDR3. V lost 3 bases and J lost 7, with 12 bases in between. Germline assignment: CDR1 MDHEN and CDR2 SYDVKM. CDR3 sequence (DNA): TGTGCCAGCAGTTTGGTGGCGGCGGGTGGCTACACCTTC. Translation: CASSLVAAGGYTF.

This clonotype was found many times. The chain carries TRBV18 and TRBJ2-1, with TRBD1 matching 8 bases. Looked up from germline, CDR1 is KGHSH and CDR2 is LQKENI. The CDR3 spans 16 residues. With 4 bases clipped from V and 5 bases from J, the junction kept 10 bases outside the gene matches. CDR3 residues: CASSRDRSAVNNEQFF. CDR3 nucleotide sequence: TGTGCCAGCTCACGGGACAGGAGCGCAGTGAACAATGAGCAGTTCTTC.

Many counts were recorded for this clonotype. The rearrangement uses TRBV7-2 and TRBJ2-2, with 9 bases matching TRBD2. Per germline, CDR1 SGHTA and CDR2 FQGNSA. J lost 2 bases, V lost 5 bases, and 9 bases had no gene match. The CDR3 has 17 residues. The CDR3 sequence is CASSPTSGTLNTGELFF. Here the CDR3 DNA reads TGTGCCAGCAGCCCGACTAGCGGTACACTTAACACCGGGGAGCTGTTTTTT. Using reference TRBV7-2 and TRBJ2-2 for the parts outside the CDR3, the full variable domain is GAGVSQSPSNKVTEKGKDVELRCDPISGHTALYWYRQSLGQGLEFLIYFQGNSAPDKSGLPSDRFSAERTGGSVSTLTIQRTQQEDSAVYLCASSPTSGTLNTGELFFGEGSRLTVL.

This clonotype was seen at least ten times. The chain is built from TRBV20-1 and TRBJ2-5; the D gene could be TRBD1 or TRBD2 (6 bases each). CDR1 and CDR2 from the germline V gene are DFQATT and SNEGSKA (reference sequence). The CDR3 consists of 13 residues. Deletions cut 2 bases from V and 5 bases from J, with 12 bases between. The DNA of the CDR3 is TGCAGTGCTAGATGGGGGGCTGGGGAGACCCAGTACTTC. This sequence encodes CSARWGAGETQYF.

This clonotype appeared a few times. This rearrangement joins TRBV7-9 to TRBJ2-1; D remains ambiguous. The CDR3 has 15 residues. Deletions cut 2 bases from V and 10 bases from J, with 18 bases between. CDR1 is SEHNR and CDR2 is FQNEAQ in the germline V gene (reference sequence). Here the CDR3 DNA reads TGTGCCAGCAGCTTATACAATCTACTGGGGAACGAGCAGTTCTTC. This encodes CASSLYNLLGNEQFF.

This clonotype was counted many times. The chain combines TRBV7-2 with TRBJ2-7; no definite D call. V was shortened by 4 bases and J by 2 bases, with 9 bases between the two germline ends. Germline CDR1 and CDR2: SGHTA and FQGNSA. The CDR3 has 13 amino acids. CDR3 in amino acids: CASSSDPTYEQYV. The DNA of the CDR3 is TGTGCCAGCAGCTCAGATCCCACCTACGAGCAGTACGTC.

This clonotype has ten or more counts. This chain joins TRBV6-6 and TRBJ2-1, with D hard to call. The length of the CDR3 is 14 residues. Germline V lookup: CDR1 MNHNY, CDR2 SVGAGI (reference sequence). V lost 4 bases and J 2 bases, leaving 9 bases between the germline ends. The CDR3 DNA is TGTGCCAGCAGTTTCGCTATAACCTACAATGAGCAGTTCTTC. Protein: CASSFAITYNEQFF.

In this sample, this clonotype turned up a few times. The rearrangement links TRBV14 to TRBJ1-1; D gene unclear. The germline V and J ends were trimmed by 6 bases and 1 base, with 9 bases remaining between them. The CDR3 runs to 13 residues. In germline, CDR1 is SGHDN, CDR2 FVKESK. The CDR3 is CASSRSRNTEAFF. As DNA, the CDR3 is TGTGCCAGCAGTCGTTCACGGAACACTGAAGCTTTCTTT.

There are many counts of this clonotype. The V gene is TRBV28, the J gene TRBJ1-1; D unclear. V dropped 2 bases and J dropped 2 bases, with 12 bases sitting between them. Per germline, CDR1 MDHEN and CDR2 SYDVKM. The CDR3 runs 15 residues. CDR3 amino acids: CASSLDLGPNTEAFF. As DNA, the CDR3 is TGTGCCAGCAGTTTAGATCTTGGCCCTAACACTGAAGCTTTCTTT.

This clonotype was picked up many times. V gene TRBV15 combines with J gene TRBJ1-2; D gene ambiguous. The V gene lost 3 bases and the J gene lost 1 base, with 6 bases spanning the gap. The germline V gene has CDR1 LNHNV and CDR2 YYDKDF (reference sequence). CDR3 length: 13 residues. The CDR3, as DNA: TGTGCCACCAGCAGCGGGGTTAACTATGGCTACACCTTC. Translating gives CATSSGVNYGYTF.

In its sample, this clonotype was seen many times. The V call is TRBV7-2, the J call TRBJ2-7; D possibly corresponds to TRBD2 (5 bases). CDR3 length: 15 residues. The germline V gene encodes CDR1 SGHTA and CDR2 FQGNSA. V was shortened by 2 bases and J by 0 bases, with 11 bases between the two germline ends. The CDR3 coding sequence is TGTGCCAGCAGCTTACGGGCCACTAGCTCCTACGAGCAGTACGTC. Its protein is CASSLRATSSYEQYV.

Concerning this clonotype: One base away lies a much larger clone, so this may be a sequencing read error. V is TRBV7-3 and J is TRBJ2-1; possible D gene TRBD1, 5 bases. Trimming stripped 6 bases from V and 0 bases from J, with 12 bases between. This CDR3 has 15 residues. Germline V gene lookup returns CDR1 SGHTA and CDR2 FQGTGA. The DNA of the CDR3 is TGTGCCAGCAGAACCCAGGGTGACTCCTACAATGAGCAGTTCTTC. It translates to CASRTQGDSYNEQFF.

This clonotype occurred many times. The V gene is TRBV7-9, the J gene TRBJ1-2; D is ambiguous. The V gene's germline CDR1 is SEHNR and CDR2 FQNEAQ (reference sequence). CDR3 length: 13 residues. Trimming shortened V by 4 bases and J by 1 base, and 7 bases separated the two germline ends. In DNA form, the CDR3 reads TGTGCCAGCAGCTCCGACAATAACTATGGCTACACCTTC. This encodes CASSSDNNYGYTF.

This clonotype has only a few counts. V is TRBV14 and J is TRBJ1-2; the D gene is possibly TRBD1 (6 bases). The germline gives CDR1 SGHDN, CDR2 FVKESK. The CDR3 covers 16 residues. V was trimmed by 0 bases and J by 5 bases, leaving 16 bases between them. The CDR3 region is CASSQDRRGGKYGYTF. CDR3 coding DNA: TGTGCCAGCAGCCAAGATAGGAGAGGGGGAAAGTATGGCTACACCTTC.

This clonotype was detected many times. The J gene is TRBJ1-2, the V gene TRBV5-1; D is uncertain. The V gene lost 4 bases and the J gene lost 2 bases, with 9 bases spanning the gap. Germline assignment: CDR1 SGHRS and CDR2 YFSETQ. The CDR3 has 13 amino acids. CDR3 in amino acids: CASSNDGNYGYTF. The DNA of the CDR3 is TGCGCCAGCAGCAACGACGGAAACTATGGCTACACCTTC.

This clonotype was picked up many times. This rearrangement joins TRBV28 to TRBJ2-3; D is uncertain. Looked up from germline, CDR1 is MDHEN and CDR2 is SYDVKM. Trimming left V 8 bases short and J 2 bases short, with 8 bases between. CDR3 length: 12 residues. The CDR3, as DNA: TGTGCCAGCCGCACGGTCACAGATACGCAGTATTTT. It is translated as CASRTVTDTQYF.

Many counts were recorded for this clonotype. The rearrangement uses TRBV4-1 and TRBJ1-5, with D perhaps matching TRBD1 (6 bases). Germline assignment: CDR1 MGHRA and CDR2 YSYEKL. This CDR3 has 16 residues. V shed 4 bases and J shed 5 bases, with 18 bases lying between them. CDR3 sequence reads: CASSPRGAGEDQPQHF. CDR3 DNA: TGCGCCAGCAGCCCGCGAGGGGCAGGGGAGGATCAGCCCCAGCATTTT.